Detailed here is one T cell receptor beta chain. Its specificity is unknown. The sample comes from a study of cytomegalovirus exposure and HLA in healthy donors. Study as a whole: In an early release, HLA-typed donors contributed 90 million or so unique TCR sequences. Study-level findings and limits: Follow-up analysis later connected one missense variant in DCLRE1C with trimming of TCR beta V- and J-genes. Reports state that TCR beta sequences accurately predicted most subjects' HLA-A and HLA-B alleles.

Germline lookup yields CDR1 KGHSH and CDR2 LQKENI. This CDR3 has 14 residues. V lost 5 bases and J 7 bases, leaving 17 bases between the germline ends. The primer mix had 60 Vbeta and 13 Jbeta primers. Assay: immunoSEQ multiplex PCR; the TCRdb copy retains only in-frame clones and omits some. The repertoire holds 270,000 or so clones, with about nine tenths as singletons. The clonotype was recovered from a man aged 35-49 years in good health and CMV-seropositive. The specimen was PBMCs. This sequence joins TRBV18 and TRBJ2-5; possible D gene TRBD2, 5 bases. The CDR3 reads CASSGDDGLWTQYF. The CDR3 DNA sequence: TGTGCCAGCTCAGGCGACGACGGACTGTGGACCCAGTACTTC.